This T cell receptor (beta chain) was recorded in a study of human T cells and chemical hapten exposure. As for the study in general: Reading of the patch tests, which applied 0.01% DPC to the upper back, occurred at 6 days. Overall study findings and caveats: The number of TCRs over 1 in 1000 frequency stayed unchanged after DPC.

The time point denotes: patch test 2, 6 weeks after DPC sensitization. Treatment here: therapeutic diphenylcyclopropenone sensitization with weekly scalp DPC. This clonotype was seen more than once but under ten times. The antigen is undetermined. Germline V gene data show CDR1 as DFQATT and CDR2 as SNEGSKA (reference sequence). CDR3 length equals 17 residues. Trimming cost V 0 bases and J 2 bases; bases outside gene matches: 8. TCRdb reprocessed the RACE reads via MiXCR and lists one record per CDR3 protein. The data contain about 85,000 distinct CDR3 sequences, around 10% of them singletons. The receptor was isolated from a man between 18 and 29 years old with alopecia areata. Some clones in this sample may be carry-over from other donors' samples. The material was whole blood, obtained in connection with sensitization to the hapten diphenylcyclopropenone (DPC). This chain joins TRBV20-1 and TRBJ2-1, with TRBD2 matching over 9 bases. The CDR3 DNA reads as TGCAGTGCTAGAGATCCGGGGAGCGGGGGGCCCTACAATGAGCAGTTCTTC. Residues: CSARDPGSGGPYNEQFF.